Each of the 12 T cell receptor beta chains below was sequenced from the same sample in a study of cytomegalovirus exposure and HLA in healthy donors. Profiling relied on immunoSEQ multiplex PCR, and the TCRdb table lists in-frame clones only, not all of them. In the table there are 250,000 to 350,000 clones, about 85% of which are singletons. Sequenced input: PBMCs. The receptors here all came from a woman aged 25 to 39 in good health and CMV-seropositive.

The CDR3, as DNA: TGTGCCTCAGCAATGGGGCAGGGAAACACTGAAGCTTTCTTT. The encoded protein is CASAMGQGNTEAFF. The chain employs TRBV9 and TRBJ1-1, with TRBD1 as a possible D gene (5 bases). Per germline, CDR1 SGDLS and CDR2 YYNGEE. Between the trimmed V and J ends, which lost 10 bases and 2 bases, there was a span of 18 bases. The CDR3 runs to 14 residues.

V usage is TRBV7-9 and J usage is TRBJ1-2; D uncertain. The germline CDR1 and CDR2 sequences are SEHNR and FQNEAQ (reference sequence). The germline V and J ends were trimmed by 2 bases and 3 bases, with 10 bases remaining between them. The CDR3 spans 14 residues. CDR3 bases: TGTGCCAGCAGCTTAAAAGTCAACGACTATGGCTACACCTTC. It specifies CASSLKVNDYGYTF. The full variable domain, with the rest looked up from reference TRBV7-9 and TRBJ1-2, is DTGVSQNPRHKITKRGQNVTFRCDPISEHNRLYWYRQTLGQGPEFLTYFQNEAQLEKSRLLSDRFSAERPKGSFSTLEIQRTEQGDSAMYLCASSLKVNDYGYTFGSGTRLTVV.

The chain recombines TRBV25-1 with TRBJ1-2; D unclear. This CDR3 comprises 13 residues. Deletions cut 5 bases from V and 9 bases from J, with 16 bases between. Germline CDR1 is MGHDK and CDR2 is SYGVNS. DNA of the CDR3: TGTGCCAGCAGTACCACCCCGGGGTATAGCTACACCTTC. Translated, it gives CASSTTPGYSYTF.

This chain connects TRBV14 to TRBJ1-2; D is ambiguous. With 0 bases removed from V and 7 bases from J, the gap between germline ends came to 9 bases. This CDR3 has 13 amino acids. From germline, CDR1 is SGHDN and CDR2 FVKESK. CDR3: CASSQDPGSGYTF. DNA of the CDR3: TGTGCCAGCAGCCAAGATCCCGGGAGTGGCTACACCTTC. Supplemented by reference TRBV14 and TRBJ1-2, the full variable domain reads EAGVTQFPSHSVIEKGQTVTLRCDPISGHDNLYWYRRVMGKEIKFLLHFVKESKQDESGMPNNRFLAERTGGTYSTLKVQPAELEDSGVYFCASSQDPGSGYTFGSGTRLTVV.

This clone appeared a single time. This chain uses TRBV15 with TRBJ1-2, with a possible D match to TRBD1 (5 bases). The CDR3 spans 14 residues. Germline values: CDR1 LNHNV, CDR2 YYDKDF (reference sequence). The V gene lost 0 bases and the J gene lost 7 bases, with 12 bases spanning the gap. CDR3 DNA sequence: TGTGCCACCAGCAGAGAGGGTGTTGGGACTGGCTACACCTTC. Protein sequence: CATSREGVGTGYTF.

This clone was observed a handful of times. The J gene is TRBJ2-7, the V gene TRBV9; TRBD1 agrees at 7 bases. The germline CDR1 and CDR2 sequences are SGDLS and YYNGEE. The CDR3 contains 13 residues. The J segment lost 0 bases and the V segment lost 4 bases, leaving 1 base of the junction unmatched. The chain's CDR3 is CASSRDSSYEQYF. The CDR3 region has the DNA TGTGCCAGCAGCCGGGACAGCTCCTACGAGCAGTACTTC. The variable domain in full, with the rest retrieved from reference TRBV9 and TRBJ2-7, is DSGVTQTPKHLITATGQRVTLRCSPRSGDLSVYWYQQSLDQGLQFLIQYYNGEERAKGNILERFSAQQFPDLHSELNLSSLELGDSALYFCASSRDSSYEQYFGPGTRLTVT.

The CDR3 nucleotides read TGTGCCAGCAGGACTAGGCTATACAATGAGCAGTTCTTC. Its protein product is CASRTRLYNEQFF. The chain joins TRBV6-5 to TRBJ2-1; maybe TRBD2 (6 bases). The V gene's germline CDR1 is MNHEY and CDR2 SVGAGI. The CDR3 runs to 13 residues. Trimming pared 6 bases from V and 4 bases from J, leaving 10 bases between.

The chain combines TRBV2 with TRBJ2-5; D call uncertain. V lost 7 bases and J 5 bases, leaving 8 bases between the germline ends. The V gene's germline CDR1 is SNHLY and CDR2 FYNNEI. The length of the CDR3 is 11 residues. CDR3 sequence (DNA): TGTGCCAGCAAAAACCTTGAGACCCAGTACTTC. Protein: CASKNLETQYF.

This chain links TRBV7-3 with TRBJ2-3; 8 bases line up with TRBD2. V shed 1 base and J 0 bases; nucleotides not matched to a gene: 9. The CDR3 has 18 residues. Germline CDR1 is SGHTA and CDR2 is FQGTGA. This CDR3 is CASSLIASGSISTDTQYF. The CDR3 DNA reads as TGTGCCAGCAGCTTAATCGCTAGCGGGTCGATTAGCACAGATACGCAGTATTTT.

The chain joins TRBV6-1 to TRBJ2-5; D not certain. Germline loops: CDR1 MNHNS, CDR2 SASEGT. This CDR3 has 11 amino acids. The V gene lost 2 bases and the J gene lost 6 bases, with 4 bases spanning the gap. In nucleotides, the CDR3 is TGTGCCAGCAGTGAACACAAGACCCAGTACTTC. This encodes CASSEHKTQYF.

V gene TRBV25-1 combines with J gene TRBJ2-4; tentatively, D is TRBD1 or TRBD2 (5 bases each). Trimming removed 3 bases from V and 0 bases from J, with 9 bases in between. The CDR3 consists of 15 residues. Germline CDR1 is MGHDK and CDR2 is SYGVNS. CDR3 sequence reads: CASSDSGLAKNIQYF. The CDR3 DNA is TGTGCCAGCAGTGATTCGGGGCTAGCCAAAAACATTCAGTACTTC.

The chain joins TRBV6-1 to TRBJ2-7, with 8 nucleotides matching TRBD1. The CDR3 is 12 residues long. Trimming took 8 bases from V and 3 from J; bases not matched to a gene: 3. CDR1 is MNHNS and CDR2 is SASEGT in the germline V gene. CDR3 DNA: TGTGCCAGCGGACAGGGAGTCTACGAGCAGTACTTC. It is translated as CASGQGVYEQYF.